Following are 10 T cell receptor beta chains from one sample sequenced in a study of shared clonotypes between healthy human individuals. TCRdb's copy holds only in-frame clones and misses some; the assay was immunoSEQ multiplex PCR. The profile shows around 450,000 clones, 75% to 85% of them singletons. Sample: PBMCs. The receptors were sampled from a woman aged 35 to 49 in good health. Some clones in this sample may be carry-over from other donors' samples.

This sequence joins TRBV15 and TRBJ2-3, with D hard to call. The CDR3 loop spans 13 amino acids. Trimming pared 0 bases from V and 6 bases from J, leaving 7 bases between. Germline assignment: CDR1 LNHNV and CDR2 YYDKDF (reference sequence). DNA of the CDR3: TGTGCCACCAGCAGAGATCTTGATGATACGCAGTATTTT. This sequence encodes CATSRDLDDTQYF.

The CDR3 loop is CASSLAGGRYNEQFF. DNA of the CDR3: TGCGCCAGCAGCTTAGCGGGAGGTCGGTACAATGAGCAGTTCTTC. The chain uses TRBV5-1 and TRBJ2-1, with 9 positions matching TRBD2. V lost 2 bases, J lost 4 bases, and 4 bases stayed unmatched. Germline loops: CDR1 SGHRS, CDR2 YFSETQ. This CDR3 is 15 amino acids long.

The chain carries TRBV29-1 and TRBJ2-7, with 9 bases identical to TRBD1. CDR1 and CDR2 (germline): SQVTM, ANQGSEA. The CDR3 is 14 amino acids. With 3 bases clipped from V and 4 bases from J, the junction kept 7 bases outside the gene matches. The CDR3 coding sequence is TGCAGCGTTGATGAATGGGGACAGGGTTACGAGCAGTACTTC. Encoded protein: CSVDEWGQGYEQYF.

The J gene is TRBJ2-1, the V gene TRBV30; a possible D gene is TRBD2 (6 bases). Per germline, CDR1 GTSNPN and CDR2 SVGIG (reference sequence). The V end lost 0 bases, the J end lost 9 bases, and 9 bases lay between the germline ends. The CDR3 runs 12 residues. The CDR3 is CAWSVGGPEQFF. The CDR3 DNA follows: TGTGCCTGGAGTGTAGGAGGGCCTGAGCAGTTCTTC. Full variable domain (missing parts from reference TRBV30 and TRBJ2-1): SQTIHQWPATLVQPVGSPLSLECTVEGTSNPNLYWYRQAAGRGLQLLFYSVGIGQISSEVPQNLSASRPQDRQFILSSKKLLLSDSGFYLCAWSVGGPEQFFGPGTRLTVL.

This clone occurred a few times. The V gene is TRBV28, the J gene TRBJ1-1; D is uncertain. Germline CDR1 reads MDHEN; CDR2 reads SYDVKM. The CDR3 covers 13 residues. V lost 4 bases to trimming and J lost 3 bases, with 9 bases between them. CDR3 coding DNA: TGTGCCAGCAGTTCGGGTTGGGACACTGAAGCTTTCTTT. Protein sequence: CASSSGWDTEAFF.

This CDR3 reads CASSSTGGYNSPLHF. The CDR3 DNA follows: TGTGCCAGCAGCTCGACAGGGGGTTATAATTCACCCCTCCACTTT. The chain carries TRBV7-8 and TRBJ1-6, with TRBD1 matching over 9 bases. The CDR3 is 15 amino acids. Germline loops: CDR1 SGHVS, CDR2 FQNEAQ. Losses at the gene ends were 4 bases for V and 4 bases for J; bases not matched to a gene: 2.

Remarks on this clone: This may come from a read error, since a much larger clone is one base off. The V gene is TRBV29-1, the J gene TRBJ2-5; D not certain. This CDR3 contains 13 residues. Trimming pared 5 bases from V and 2 bases from J, leaving 12 bases between. In germline, CDR1 is SQVTM, CDR2 ANQGSEA. CDR3 sequence (DNA): TGCAGCGTTCAAGGGCTGCCGCAAGAGACCCAGTACTTC. Translation gives CSVQGLPQETQYF.

V and J are TRBV5-5 and TRBJ1-3; unclear D gene. Looked up from germline, CDR1 is SGHKS and CDR2 is YYEKEE (reference sequence). The CDR3 has 15 amino acids. Trimming removed 1 base from V and 0 bases from J, with 8 bases in between. This chain's CDR3 is CASSLFPGSGNTIYF. In nucleotides, the CDR3 is TGTGCCAGCAGCTTGTTCCCAGGCTCTGGAAACACCATATATTTT.

This clone came up a few times. The chain carries TRBV28 and TRBJ1-6, with 7 bases lining up with TRBD1. The CDR3 runs 15 residues. In germline, CDR1 is MDHEN, CDR2 SYDVKM. Germline trimming cut 5 bases from V and 7 bases from J; bases unmatched to any gene: 8. The CDR3 here is CASSPPDRDNSPLHF. Written as DNA, the CDR3 is TGTGCCAGCAGTCCACCCGACAGGGACAATTCACCCCTCCACTTT.

This chain uses TRBV5-1 with TRBJ2-3; 11 nucleotides agree with TRBD2. V gave up 0 bases and J gave up 0 bases; unmatched junction bases: 9. The CDR3 totals 19 residues. Per germline, CDR1 SGHRS and CDR2 YFSETQ. The CDR3 DNA reads TGCGCCAGCAGCTTGGCCGCATTAGCGGGAGGGACTAGCACAGATACGCAGTATTTT. Amino acid sequence: CASSLAALAGGTSTDTQYF. Using reference TRBV5-1 and TRBJ2-3 for the parts outside the CDR3, the full variable domain is KAGVTQTPRYLIKTRGQQVTLSCSPISGHRSVSWYQQTPGQGLQFLFEYFSETQRNKGNFPGRFSGRQFSNSRSEMNVSTLELGDSALYLCASSLAALAGGTSTDTQYFGPGTRLTVL.